A selection of T cell receptor beta chains follows, all from one sample in a study of T cells in localized non-small cell lung cancer. Clones were sequenced by immunoSEQ multiplex PCR, and TCRdb holds only the in-frame ones, with some missing. The table includes under 5,500 clones, 25% to 35% detected once. This specimen was lung tumor tissue, taken before any cancer treatment. The receptors here all came from a female donor of 60 years or more with stage I lung adenocarcinoma. Both conserved end residues are part of each CDR3. The D gene is left open where the match is weak. Only some rows state a clone size, as once, few, many or a class for expanded clones.

len,v_gene,abundance,j_gene,d_gene,CDR3nt,CDR3aa
13,TRBV30,once,TRBJ1-1,-,TGTGCCTGGAGTAGGGGGTTGGGTCCTGAAGCTTTCTTT,CAWSRGLGPEAFF
15,TRBV11-3,-,TRBJ2-7,-,TGTGCCAGCAGCGGAGTCCTCGGGCTGACCCACGAGCAGTACTTC,CASSGVLGLTHEQYF
16,TRBV4-1,-,TRBJ1-1,-,TGCGCCAGCAGCCAAGGAGGCACATCGGTGAACACTGAAGCTTTCTTT,CASSQGGTSVNTEAFF
16,TRBV18,-,TRBJ2-3,-,TGTGCCAGCTCACCACGGTCCCTCTCTAGCACAGATACGCAGTATTTT,CASSPRSLSSTDTQYF
15,TRBV11-3,-,TRBJ2-1,TRBD2,TGTGCCAGCAGCCCCCGGGGCGGGGGGGCCAATGAGCAGTTCTTC,CASSPRGGGANEQFF
15,TRBV11-3,few,TRBJ2-7,TRBD2,TGTGCCAGCAGCTTAGTCGGGACTAGCAGCTACGAGCAGTACTTC,CASSLVGTSSYEQYF
14,TRBV5-1,-,TRBJ2-2,-,TGCGCCAGCAGGTCACAGGGTGGCGCCGGGGAGCTGTTTTTT,CASRSQGGAGELFF
15,TRBV15,few,TRBJ2-7,-,TGTGCCACCAGAAGAGGAGGGGCAGGGTTGGCCGAGCAGTACTTC,CATRRGGAGLAEQYF
12,TRBV25-1,-,TRBJ1-3,-,TGTGCCAGCGGAAACCGGGGAAACACCATATATTTT,CASGNRGNTIYF
11,TRBV6-4,-,TRBJ1-2,-,TGTGCCAGCAACCCCAGCTATGGCTACACCTTC,CASNPSYGYTF
14,TRBV30,-,TRBJ2-2,-,TGTGCCTGGAGTTTTGGCTCGAACACCGGGGAGCTGTTTTTT,CAWSFGSNTGELFF
15,TRBV18,-,TRBJ1-6,-,TGTGCCAGCTCCCGAGGAACGGGGGGTAATTCACCCCTCCACTTT,CASSRGTGGNSPLHF
17,TRBV19,-,TRBJ2-7,TRBD1,TGTGCCAGTAGTATAACTGGAGGGACAGGGACGAACGACGAGCAGTACTTC,CASSITGGTGTNDEQYF
17,TRBV11-3,medium-sized,TRBJ2-7,-,TGTGCCAGCAGCTTAATCCATCGGGTAGGGGAAACCTACGAGCAGTACTTC,CASSLIHRVGETYEQYF
14,TRBV9,-,TRBJ2-1,-,TGTGCCCCTGAAATTTGGAGCTCCTACAATGAGCAGTTCTTC,CAPEIWSSYNEQFF
11,TRBV6-7,-,TRBJ1-1,-,TGTGCCAGCCAGAGTCACACTGAAGCTTTCTTT,CASQSHTEAFF
15,TRBV7-6,-,TRBJ1-4,-,TGTGCCAGCAGCTTCGGTCCGCAGGGGAATGAAAAACTGTTTTTT,CASSFGPQGNEKLFF
15,TRBV19,-,TRBJ2-1,-,TGTGCCAGTAAATTAGGGGGACGGACGTACAATGAGCAGTTCTTC,CASKLGGRTYNEQFF
14,TRBV9,-,TRBJ2-3,-,TGTGCCAGCAGCGTAGCGAACAGCGCAGATACGCAGTATTTT,CASSVANSADTQYF
17,TRBV10-3,few,TRBJ2-3,TRBD2,TGTGCCATCAGTGAGTCGCGGCGGGGGGGCGCCACAGATACGCAGTATTTT,CAISESRRGGATDTQYF